The rows below give T cell receptor beta chains drawn from one sample of a study of CD8+ T cells in alopecia areata. Clones were sequenced by immunoSEQ multiplex PCR, and TCRdb holds only the in-frame ones, with some missing. The sample holds about 110,000 clones, roughly three fifths seen once. This specimen consisted of CD8+ T cells sorted from blood, obtained at week 24, from a patient treated with tofacitinib. The receptors were sampled from a human donor with alopecia areata. The CDR3 runs from the conserved cysteine through the conserved F or W. The D gene is left open where the match is weak. The size entry is marked missing in some rows and otherwise reads once, few, many or a size class.

>TRBV9|TRBJ1-1|-|-
CASSVEVLTEAFF
TGTGCCAGCAGCGTAGAGGTCCTCACTGAAGCTTTCTTT
>TRBV27|TRBJ1-1|-|TRBD1
CAVGTGPLNTEAFF
TGTGCTGTCGGGACAGGTCCCCTGAACACTGAAGCTTTCTTT
>TRBV4-3|TRBJ2-7|-|TRBD1
CASSQDAGGRNEQYF
TGCGCCAGCAGCCAAGATGCAGGGGGCAGGAACGAGCAGTACTTC
>TRBV7-8|TRBJ2-7|-|TRBD1
CASSPRTGGKYEQYF
TGTGCCAGCAGCCCCAGGACAGGGGGAAAGTACGAGCAGTACTTC
>TRBV10-2|TRBJ2-7|-|-
CASLQGSYEQYF
TGCGCCAGCCTACAAGGGTCCTACGAGCAGTACTTC
>TRBV27|TRBJ1-2|-|-
CASSLGQYYGYTF
TGTGCCAGCAGTCTTGGACAGTACTATGGCTACACCTTC
>TRBV5-1|TRBJ2-5|-|-
CASSLQGREETQYF
TGCGCCAGCAGCTTGCAGGGGCGAGAAGAGACCCAGTACTTC
>TRBV30|TRBJ2-1|-|-
CAWSVHAGNEQFF
TGTGCCTGGAGTGTACACGCGGGGAATGAGCAGTTCTTC
>TRBV7-6|TRBJ1-1|-|-
CASSTWTANMNTEAFF
TGTGCCAGCAGCACATGGACAGCCAACATGAACACTGAAGCTTTCTTT
>TRBV2|TRBJ1-2|few|-
CASSEPGGGQTNYGYTF
TGTGCCAGCAGTGAACCTGGCGGGGGGCAGACTAACTATGGCTACACCTTC